Presented here are 8 T cell receptor beta chains from one specimen sequenced in a study of blood T cell repertoires in COVID-19. The protocol was immunoSEQ multiplex PCR, while the TCRdb copy is restricted to in-frame clones and leaves out a portion. The table includes approximately 180,000 clones, approximately 85% detected once. Sequencing used peripheral blood. These receptors all stem from a man in his sixties with acute or convalescent COVID-19.

The rearrangement joins TRBV19 to TRBJ1-5; the D gene is possibly TRBD1 (6 bases). V lost 0 bases and J lost 2, with 8 bases in between. This CDR3 is built from 15 residues. CDR1 and CDR2 from the germline V gene are LNHDA and SQIVND (reference sequence). CDR3 amino acids: CASSIEAGGNQPQHF. CDR3 coding DNA: TGTGCCAGTAGTATAGAGGCAGGGGGCAATCAGCCCCAGCATTTT.

This sequence joins TRBV4-1 and TRBJ2-7, with D possibly TRBD2 on 6 matching bases. Trimming took off 0 bases at V and 7 bases at J, with 13 bases between the two ends. Germline V gives CDR1 MGHRA, CDR2 YSYEKL. The CDR3 is 14 amino acids. The DNA for the CDR3 is TGCGCCAGCAGCCAAGATCTGCTGGGGGGAGAGCAGTACTTC. Its translation is CASSQDLLGGEQYF.

This clone was seen only a few times. The chain links TRBV5-1 to TRBJ1-2; D is perhaps TRBD1 (5 bases). V lost 0 bases to trimming and J lost 6 bases, with 15 bases between them. The CDR3 consists of 15 residues. The V gene's germline CDR1 is SGHRS and CDR2 YFSETQ. The CDR3 DNA sequence: TGCGCCAGCAGCTTGGCCTCCTACCCGGGGGATGGCTACACCTTC. Its protein product is CASSLASYPGDGYTF. The full variable domain, with the rest looked up from reference TRBV5-1 and TRBJ1-2, is KAGVTQTPRYLIKTRGQQVTLSCSPISGHRSVSWYQQTPGQGLQFLFEYFSETQRNKGNFPGRFSGRQFSNSRSEMNVSTLELGDSALYLCASSLASYPGDGYTFGSGTRLTVV.

The sample holds one count of this clone. The chain couples TRBV27 to TRBJ1-5, with D unclear. There are 13 residues in the CDR3. Germline assignment: CDR1 MNHEY and CDR2 SMNVEV (reference sequence). Trimming left V 6 bases short and J 6 bases short, with 12 bases between. CDR3 nucleotide sequence: TGTGCCAGCAGACGCGACACACTTCAGCCCCAGCATTTT. It yields the protein CASRRDTLQPQHF.

The chain links TRBV9 to TRBJ2-1; 11 nucleotides line up with TRBD2. Germline-derived CDR1 and CDR2 are SGDLS and YYNGEE. This CDR3 region has 17 residues. V lost 4 bases and J lost 0; bases outside the gene matches: 6. DNA for the CDR3: TGTGCCAGCAGCAGACGACTAGCGGGAAGCTCCTACAATGAGCAGTTCTTC. Translated: CASSRRLAGSSYNEQFF.

The chain has TRBV19 and TRBJ2-3, with 10 bases aligning to TRBD2. The CDR3 covers 18 residues. Germline CDR1 is LNHDA and CDR2 is SQIVND (reference sequence). V lost 2 bases, J lost 1 base, and 9 bases stayed unmatched. Written as DNA, the CDR3 is TGTGCCAGTAGTATAAGGTCTAGCGGGAGAGGGGGCACAGATACGCAGTATTTT. Its protein product is CASSIRSSGRGGTDTQYF. The complete variable domain, with remaining parts taken from reference TRBV19 and TRBJ2-3, reads DGGITQSPKYLFRKEGQNVTLSCEQNLNHDAMYWYRQDPGQGLRLIYYSQIVNDFQKGDIAEGYSVSREKKESFPLTVTSAQKNPTAFYLCASSIRSSGRGGTDTQYFGPGTRLTVL.

The table lists this clone with a count of one. This chain links TRBV19 with TRBJ2-1, with 11 bases fitting TRBD2. The V segment lost 4 bases and the J segment 2 bases; nucleotides outside the gene matches: 1. The CDR3 runs to 15 residues. CDR1 is LNHDA, CDR2 SQIVND, per germline (reference sequence). The CDR3 spells CASSTLAGAYNEQFF. The CDR3 DNA reads TGTGCCAGTAGTACACTAGCGGGAGCCTACAATGAGCAGTTCTTC.

The rearrangement uses TRBV6-2 or TRBV6-3 and TRBJ2-2; 8 nucleotides match TRBD2. Unmatched junction bases numbered 14, after V lost 0 bases and J lost 5 bases. Germline CDR1 is MNHEY and CDR2 is SVGEGT. CDR3 length: 19 amino acids. DNA for the CDR3: TGTGCCAGCAGTTACTCGATAGTTGGTGGCGGGAGGAGGACCGGGGAGCTGTTTTTT. Translation: CASSYSIVGGGRRTGELFF.